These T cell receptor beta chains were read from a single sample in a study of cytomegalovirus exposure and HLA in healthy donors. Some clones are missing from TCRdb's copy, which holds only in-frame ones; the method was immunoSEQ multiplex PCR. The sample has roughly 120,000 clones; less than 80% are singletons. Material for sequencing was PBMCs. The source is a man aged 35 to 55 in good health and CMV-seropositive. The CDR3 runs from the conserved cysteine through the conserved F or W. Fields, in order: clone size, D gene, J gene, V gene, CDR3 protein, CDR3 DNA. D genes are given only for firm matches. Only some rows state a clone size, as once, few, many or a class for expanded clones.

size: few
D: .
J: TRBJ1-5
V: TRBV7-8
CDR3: CASSSTAGTDYGGNQPQHF
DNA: TGTGCCAGCAGCTCTACCGCCGGGACGGACTACGGGGGCAATCAGCCCCAGCATTTT

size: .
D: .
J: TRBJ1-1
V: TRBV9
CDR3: CASSVAGYDTEAFF
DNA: TGTGCCAGCAGCGTAGCAGGGTACGACACTGAAGCTTTCTTT

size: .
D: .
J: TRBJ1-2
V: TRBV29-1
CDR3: CSVERQGGYTF
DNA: TGCAGCGTTGAGAGGCAGGGTGGCTACACCTTC

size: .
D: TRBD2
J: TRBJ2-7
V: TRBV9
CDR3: CASSLRGDSYEQYF
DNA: TGTGCCAGCAGCCTCCGGGGGGACTCCTACGAGCAGTACTTC

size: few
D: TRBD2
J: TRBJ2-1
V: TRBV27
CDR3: CASSYLGLAGDEQFF
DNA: TGTGCCAGCAGTTACCTCGGACTAGCGGGAGACGAGCAGTTCTTC

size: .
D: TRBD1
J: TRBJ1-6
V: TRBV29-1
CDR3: CSVQTGGDSPLHF
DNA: TGCAGCGTTCAAACAGGGGGGGATTCACCCCTCCACTTT

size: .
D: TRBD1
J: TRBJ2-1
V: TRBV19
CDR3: CASKQDRASYNEQFF
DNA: TGTGCCAGTAAGCAAGACAGGGCCTCCTACAATGAGCAGTTCTTC

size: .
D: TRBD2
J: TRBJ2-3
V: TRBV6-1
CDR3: CASSPLAGGSQYF
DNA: TGTGCCAGCAGCCCACTAGCGGGAGGTTCCCAGTATTTT

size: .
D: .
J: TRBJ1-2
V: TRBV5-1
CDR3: CASSQGQVFYGYTF
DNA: TGCGCCAGCAGCCAGGGACAAGTCTTCTATGGCTACACCTTC

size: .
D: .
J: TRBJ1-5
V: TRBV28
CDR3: CASRGSGGINQPQHF
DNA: TGTGCCAGCAGGGGGAGCGGGGGAATCAATCAGCCCCAGCATTTT

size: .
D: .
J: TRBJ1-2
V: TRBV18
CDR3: CASSPPSRTAGYTF
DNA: TGTGCCAGCTCACCACCATCCCGGACAGCCGGCTACACCTTC

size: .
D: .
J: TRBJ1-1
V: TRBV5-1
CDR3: CASSLDGPPHPNTEAFF
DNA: TGCGCCAGCAGCTTGGATGGCCCTCCGCACCCCAACACTGAAGCTTTCTTT

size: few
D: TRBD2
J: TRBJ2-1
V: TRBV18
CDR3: CASSQGRDEQFF
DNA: TGTGCCAGCTCACAGGGGAGGGATGAGCAGTTCTTC

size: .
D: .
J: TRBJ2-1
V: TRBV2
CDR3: CASRFSGTYNEQFF
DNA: TGTGCCAGCAGGTTTTCAGGAACCTACAATGAGCAGTTCTTC

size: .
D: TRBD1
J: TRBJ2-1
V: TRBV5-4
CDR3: CASSFRGIGSYNEQFF
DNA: TGTGCCAGCAGCTTCAGGGGGATCGGCTCCTACAATGAGCAGTTCTTC

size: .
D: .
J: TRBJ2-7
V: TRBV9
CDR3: CASSLGGPPYEQYF
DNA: TGTGCCAGCAGCCTCGGAGGACCTCCCTACGAGCAGTACTTC

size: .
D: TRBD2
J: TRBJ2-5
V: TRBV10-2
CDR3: CASSDSGRESLSGTQYF
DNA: TGCGCCAGCAGTGACTCGGGGCGGGAGAGTCTTTCCGGGACCCAGTACTTC

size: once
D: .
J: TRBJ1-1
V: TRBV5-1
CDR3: CASSLGAGNTEAFF
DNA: TGCGCCAGCAGCTTGGGGGCCGGGAACACTGAAGCTTTCTTT

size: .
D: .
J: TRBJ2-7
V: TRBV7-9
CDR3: CASSFEGRRYEQYF
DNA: TGTGCCAGCAGCTTCGAAGGGAGGCGCTACGAGCAGTACTTC

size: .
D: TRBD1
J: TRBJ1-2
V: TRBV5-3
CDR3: CARSLEPGGFYGYTF
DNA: TGTGCCAGAAGCTTGGAGCCAGGGGGATTTTATGGCTACACCTTC

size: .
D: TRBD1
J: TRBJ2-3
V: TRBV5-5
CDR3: CASSVRDSYTDTQYF
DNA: TGTGCCAGCAGCGTACGGGACAGCTACACAGATACGCAGTATTTT

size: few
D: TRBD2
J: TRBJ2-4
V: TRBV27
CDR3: CASKSLAGSDLSKNIQYF
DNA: TGTGCCAGCAAGTCACTAGCGGGATCGGACCTCTCCAAAAACATTCAGTACTTC

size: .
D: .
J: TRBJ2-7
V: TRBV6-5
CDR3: CASLDPTDVYEQYF
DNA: TGTGCCAGCCTCGATCCGACAGACGTATACGAGCAGTACTTC

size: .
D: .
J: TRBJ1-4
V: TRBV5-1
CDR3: CASWQGEGVRGKLFF
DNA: TGCGCCAGCTGGCAAGGGGAGGGCGTTCGGGGAAAACTGTTTTTT

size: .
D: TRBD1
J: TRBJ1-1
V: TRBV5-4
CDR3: CASSLPPGQGIEAFF
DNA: TGTGCCAGCAGCTTGCCCCCGGGACAGGGCATTGAAGCTTTCTTT

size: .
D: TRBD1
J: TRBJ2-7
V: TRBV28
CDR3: CASSLPGQGWAQYF
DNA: TGTGCCAGCAGTTTACCTGGACAGGGATGGGCGCAGTACTTC

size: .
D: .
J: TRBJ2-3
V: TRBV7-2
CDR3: CASSPYGIGGADTQYF
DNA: TGTGCCAGCAGCCCCTATGGTATAGGGGGGGCAGATACGCAGTATTTT

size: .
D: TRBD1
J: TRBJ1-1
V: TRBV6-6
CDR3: CASSTGVGTEAFF
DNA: TGTGCCAGCAGTACAGGGGTCGGCACTGAAGCTTTCTTT

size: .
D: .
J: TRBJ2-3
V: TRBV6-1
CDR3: CASSRQARDTQYF
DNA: TGTGCCAGCAGTCGACAGGCCCGGGATACGCAGTATTTT

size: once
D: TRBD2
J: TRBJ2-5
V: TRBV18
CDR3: CASSRTSACPWQETQYF
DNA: TGTGCCAGCTCACGGACTAGCGCTTGTCCGTGGCAAGAGACCCAGTACTTC

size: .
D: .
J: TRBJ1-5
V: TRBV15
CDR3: CATSRVGSLFLQPQHF
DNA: TGTGCCACCAGCAGAGTGGGCAGCCTCTTTCTCCAGCCCCAGCATTTT

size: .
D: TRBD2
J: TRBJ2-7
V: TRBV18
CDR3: CASSPRRLGTSGRGDSYEQYF
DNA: TGTGCCAGCTCACCACGCCGCCTCGGGACTAGCGGGAGAGGGGACTCCTACGAGCAGTACTTC

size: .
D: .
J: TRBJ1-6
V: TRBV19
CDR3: CASRRPENSPLHF
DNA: TGTGCCAGTAGGCGACCGGAGAATTCACCCCTCCACTTT

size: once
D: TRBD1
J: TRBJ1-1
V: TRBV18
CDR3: CASSLDRAAEAFF
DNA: TGTGCCAGCTCACTGGACAGGGCCGCTGAAGCTTTCTTT

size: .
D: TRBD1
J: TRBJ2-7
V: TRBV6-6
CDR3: CASSDGTVSYEQYF
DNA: TGTGCCAGCAGTGACGGGACAGTCTCCTACGAGCAGTACTTC

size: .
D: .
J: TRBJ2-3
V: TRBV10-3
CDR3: CAITMDSYSTDTQYF
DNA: TGTGCCATCACTATGGACAGCTACAGCACAGATACGCAGTATTTT

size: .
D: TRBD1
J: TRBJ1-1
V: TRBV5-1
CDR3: CASSSGGSNTEAFF
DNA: TGCGCCAGCAGCTCAGGGGGATCGAACACTGAAGCTTTCTTT

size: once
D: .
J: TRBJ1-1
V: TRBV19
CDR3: CASSPRGLNTEAFF
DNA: TGTGCCAGTAGTCCAAGAGGGCTGAACACTGAAGCTTTCTTT

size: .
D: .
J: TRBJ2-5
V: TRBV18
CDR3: CASSPRQLQETQYF
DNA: TGTGCCAGCTCACCCCGACAGTTACAAGAGACCCAGTACTTC

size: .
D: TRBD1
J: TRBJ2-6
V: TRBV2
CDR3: CASRGQGKGGANVLTF
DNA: TGTGCCAGCAGGGGACAGGGGAAAGGTGGGGCCAACGTCCTGACTTTC

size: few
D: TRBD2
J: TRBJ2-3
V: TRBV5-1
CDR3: CASSLTSGSTTDTQYF
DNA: TGCGCCAGCAGCCTCACTAGCGGGAGTACGACAGATACGCAGTATTTT

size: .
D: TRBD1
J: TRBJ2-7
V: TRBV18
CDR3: CASSPGGQAVNEQYF
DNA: TGTGCCAGCTCACCCGGAGGACAGGCTGTTAACGAGCAGTACTTC

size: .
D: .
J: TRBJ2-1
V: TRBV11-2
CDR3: CASRQASGNEQFF
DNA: TGTGCCAGCAGACAGGCTAGTGGCAATGAGCAGTTCTTC

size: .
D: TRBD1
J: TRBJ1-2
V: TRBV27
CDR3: CASSLSRGQGTYGYTF
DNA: TGTGCCAGCAGTTTATCGAGGGGACAGGGGACCTATGGCTACACCTTC

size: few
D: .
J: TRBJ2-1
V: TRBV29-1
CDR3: CSVEDVTVSYNEQFF
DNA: TGCAGCGTTGAAGATGTAACAGTCTCCTACAATGAGCAGTTCTTC

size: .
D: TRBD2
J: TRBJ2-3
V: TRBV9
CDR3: CASSVRTSGTSTDTQYF
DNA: TGTGCCAGCAGCGTCCGAACTAGCGGAACTAGCACAGATACGCAGTATTTT